Listed below are T cell receptor beta chains from one sample, sequenced in a study of blood T cell repertoires in COVID-19. Assay used: immunoSEQ multiplex PCR; TCRdb lists only in-frame clones, some missing. This table has roughly 100,000 clones, around 90% appearing once. Sequenced: peripheral blood. Receptor source: a woman in her forties or fifties with COVID-19, enrolled during active disease. Both conserved end residues are part of each CDR3. Each record gives: CDR3 DNA, CDR3 protein, CDR3 length, V gene, J gene, clone size, D gene. D genes are given only for firm matches. Expanded clones get a size class; other rows say once, few or many, or leave the size out.

CDR3nt: TGTGCCTACGCGGACAGGGAGCCCCAGCATTTT
CDR3aa: CAYADREPQHF
len: 11
v_gene: TRBV30
j_gene: TRBJ1-5
abundance: .
d_gene: TRBD1

CDR3nt: TGTGCCAGCAGTTTAGACACGTGGATGGCTGAAGCTTTCTTT
CDR3aa: CASSLDTWMAEAFF
len: 14
v_gene: TRBV6-5
j_gene: TRBJ1-1
abundance: once
d_gene: .

CDR3nt: TGTGCCAGCAGCTTTGCACAGAACACCGGGGAGCTGTTTTTT
CDR3aa: CASSFAQNTGELFF
len: 14
v_gene: TRBV11-3
j_gene: TRBJ2-2
abundance: .
d_gene: .

CDR3nt: TGTGCCAGCAGTTCCCCCCGACAGGGCGACACTGAAGCTTTCTTT
CDR3aa: CASSSPRQGDTEAFF
len: 15
v_gene: TRBV28
j_gene: TRBJ1-1
abundance: .
d_gene: TRBD1

CDR3nt: TGTGCCAGCAGCCCGGAGGGATTAGGAACAGATACGCAGTATTTT
CDR3aa: CASSPEGLGTDTQYF
len: 15
v_gene: TRBV7-9
j_gene: TRBJ2-3
abundance: .
d_gene: .

CDR3nt: TGTGCCAGCAGCCAAGATAGCGCGGACGATAGCAATCAGCCCCAGCATTTT
CDR3aa: CASSQDSADDSNQPQHF
len: 17
v_gene: TRBV3-1/TRBV3-2
j_gene: TRBJ1-5
abundance: .
d_gene: .

CDR3nt: TGTGCCAGTAGTGGACTAGCGGGGAACACCGGGGAGCTGTTTTTT
CDR3aa: CASSGLAGNTGELFF
len: 15
v_gene: TRBV19
j_gene: TRBJ2-2
abundance: .
d_gene: TRBD2

CDR3nt: TGTGCCAGCAGTGAAGGTGAAGGGGGCTACGAGCAGTACTTC
CDR3aa: CASSEGEGGYEQYF
len: 14
v_gene: TRBV6-1
j_gene: TRBJ2-7
abundance: .
d_gene: .

CDR3nt: TGTGCCAGCGAGGGGGATCTTGAGCAGTTCTTC
CDR3aa: CASEGDLEQFF
len: 11
v_gene: TRBV6-5
j_gene: TRBJ2-1
abundance: .
d_gene: .

CDR3nt: TGTGCCAGCAGCTTCGGGACCGCCGGGAGCACCATATATTTT
CDR3aa: CASSFGTAGSTIYF
len: 14
v_gene: TRBV11-1
j_gene: TRBJ1-3
abundance: .
d_gene: .

CDR3nt: TGTGCCTGGAGTCTCCCGGCCGCTATGGGCCACAATCAGCCCCAGCATTTT
CDR3aa: CAWSLPAAMGHNQPQHF
len: 17
v_gene: TRBV30
j_gene: TRBJ1-5
abundance: .
d_gene: .

CDR3nt: TGTGCCAGCGCAGAGGGAATGAATGAAAAACTGTTTTTT
CDR3aa: CASAEGMNEKLFF
len: 13
v_gene: TRBV11-3
j_gene: TRBJ1-4
abundance: once
d_gene: .

CDR3nt: TGTGCCAGCTCATCCGGGACAGGAAAGAACGAGCAGTACTTC
CDR3aa: CASSSGTGKNEQYF
len: 14
v_gene: TRBV18
j_gene: TRBJ2-7
abundance: .
d_gene: TRBD1

CDR3nt: TGTGCCTGGGCCCGACTAGCAAGAAGATATGAGCAGTTCTTC
CDR3aa: CAWARLARRYEQFF
len: 14
v_gene: TRBV30
j_gene: TRBJ2-1
abundance: .
d_gene: TRBD2

CDR3nt: TGTGCCAGCAGTTACGGGGGGTTACAAGAGACCCAGTACTTC
CDR3aa: CASSYGGLQETQYF
len: 14
v_gene: TRBV6-5
j_gene: TRBJ2-5
abundance: .
d_gene: .

CDR3nt: TGTGCCAGTAGTGGCCTAGGGGTCATCTACAATGAGCAGTTCTTC
CDR3aa: CASSGLGVIYNEQFF
len: 15
v_gene: TRBV19
j_gene: TRBJ2-1
abundance: once
d_gene: .

CDR3nt: TGTGCCAGCAGTTTCGGCAGCGGGGCAGATACGCAGTATTTT
CDR3aa: CASSFGSGADTQYF
len: 14
v_gene: TRBV27
j_gene: TRBJ2-3
abundance: .
d_gene: TRBD2

CDR3nt: TGTGCCAGCAGCTCAACAGGGTCTGGGGCCAACGTCCTGACTTTC
CDR3aa: CASSSTGSGANVLTF
len: 15
v_gene: TRBV7-9
j_gene: TRBJ2-6
abundance: .
d_gene: .

CDR3nt: TGCGCCAGCAGCCTCCGTTACAATGAGCAGTTCTTC
CDR3aa: CASSLRYNEQFF
len: 12
v_gene: TRBV5-1
j_gene: TRBJ2-1
abundance: .
d_gene: .

CDR3nt: TGTGCCAGCAGCCCTCTCGGGGGGGGCACAGATACGCAGTATTTT
CDR3aa: CASSPLGGGTDTQYF
len: 15
v_gene: TRBV7-2
j_gene: TRBJ2-3
abundance: .
d_gene: TRBD2

CDR3nt: TGCGCCAGCAGACCGTCTAGTACCTCCTACAATGAGCAGTTCTTC
CDR3aa: CASRPSSTSYNEQFF
len: 15
v_gene: TRBV4-1
j_gene: TRBJ2-1
abundance: .
d_gene: .

CDR3nt: TGTGCCAGCAGCTTAGGACAGAGCTATGGCTACACCTTC
CDR3aa: CASSLGQSYGYTF
len: 13
v_gene: TRBV7-9
j_gene: TRBJ1-2
abundance: .
d_gene: .

CDR3nt: TGTGCCAGCAGCCAGGACATCTATGGCTACACCTTC
CDR3aa: CASSQDIYGYTF
len: 12
v_gene: TRBV3-1/TRBV3-2
j_gene: TRBJ1-2
abundance: .
d_gene: .

CDR3nt: TGTGCCAGCAGTCTTCGACAGAACACTGAAGCTTTCTTT
CDR3aa: CASSLRQNTEAFF
len: 13
v_gene: TRBV12-3/TRBV12-4
j_gene: TRBJ1-1
abundance: .
d_gene: .

CDR3nt: TGCGCCAGCAGGGATCCGACAGGGGGCGGATCGGACACTGAAGCTTTCTTT
CDR3aa: CASRDPTGGGSDTEAFF
len: 17
v_gene: TRBV4-1
j_gene: TRBJ1-1
abundance: .
d_gene: TRBD1

CDR3nt: TGTGCCAGCAGCCGCCAAACTAGCGGATCTTACAATGAGCAGTTCTTC
CDR3aa: CASSRQTSGSYNEQFF
len: 16
v_gene: TRBV4-2
j_gene: TRBJ2-1
abundance: .
d_gene: TRBD2

CDR3nt: TGTGCCAGCAGCTCCCCTCGACAGGGGGCGATAGATACGCAGTATTTT
CDR3aa: CASSSPRQGAIDTQYF
len: 16
v_gene: TRBV5-6
j_gene: TRBJ2-3
abundance: .
d_gene: TRBD1

CDR3nt: TGTGCCAGCAGCCAAGCAAGGACTTCTAGCGGGGGGAACACCGGGGAGCTGTTTTTT
CDR3aa: CASSQARTSSGGNTGELFF
len: 19
v_gene: TRBV4-2
j_gene: TRBJ2-2
abundance: .
d_gene: TRBD2

CDR3nt: TGCGCCAGACAAAAATTCAGGGGGCCCTATGGCTACACCTTC
CDR3aa: CARQKFRGPYGYTF
len: 14
v_gene: TRBV23-1
j_gene: TRBJ1-2
abundance: .
d_gene: TRBD1

CDR3nt: TGTGCCAGCATCCCTCCCCGGGACATCACAGACCACGAGCAGTACTTC
CDR3aa: CASIPPRDITDHEQYF
len: 16
v_gene: TRBV7-6
j_gene: TRBJ2-7
abundance: .
d_gene: .

CDR3nt: TGTGCCAGCAGCCTAGGGGGCACAAATGGCTACACCTTC
CDR3aa: CASSLGGTNGYTF
len: 13
v_gene: TRBV12-3/TRBV12-4
j_gene: TRBJ1-2
abundance: .
d_gene: TRBD1

CDR3nt: TGTGCCAGCAGCGGTGGGACTGTCGAGACCCAGTACTTC
CDR3aa: CASSGGTVETQYF
len: 13
v_gene: TRBV9
j_gene: TRBJ2-5
abundance: .
d_gene: .

CDR3nt: TGTGCCAGCACGGTAACAGCCCCCTATGGCTACACCTTC
CDR3aa: CASTVTAPYGYTF
len: 13
v_gene: TRBV2
j_gene: TRBJ1-2
abundance: .
d_gene: .

CDR3nt: TGCAGCGTTGAAGATCTGGCCATACGAAATGAGCAGTTCTTC
CDR3aa: CSVEDLAIRNEQFF
len: 14
v_gene: TRBV29-1
j_gene: TRBJ2-1
abundance: .
d_gene: .

CDR3nt: TGTGCCAGCAGCCCCGACAGGGGGCAGCACGGGGAGCTGTTTTTT
CDR3aa: CASSPDRGQHGELFF
len: 15
v_gene: TRBV7-9
j_gene: TRBJ2-2
abundance: .
d_gene: TRBD1

CDR3nt: TGCGCCAGCAGCCAGGGAGCCGGGACTCGCCTTGGTGGTCTTGGCACAGATACGCAGTATTTT
CDR3aa: CASSQGAGTRLGGLGTDTQYF
len: 21
v_gene: TRBV4-3
j_gene: TRBJ2-3
abundance: .
d_gene: .

CDR3nt: TGTGCCAGCAGCTTAACGGGAAATCAGCCCCAGCATTTT
CDR3aa: CASSLTGNQPQHF
len: 13
v_gene: TRBV5-6
j_gene: TRBJ1-5
abundance: .
d_gene: .